This TCR beta chain was identified in a study of control samples from healthy donors and cancer patients. The CDR3 has 13 amino acids. CDR1 LNHDA and CDR2 SQIVND come from the germline V gene (reference sequence). Deletions cut 4 bases from V and 6 bases from J, with 12 bases between. The method was immunoSEQ multiplex PCR; TCRdb's version includes in-frame clones alone and lacks a portion of them. The sample shows around 130,000 clones, around nine tenths of them seen only once. The clonotype originates from a man in his late teens or twenties in good health. The sequenced sample was blood. The J gene is TRBJ1-2, the V gene TRBV19; weak D call: TRBD1 (6 bases). This chain's CDR3 is CASSRGRPDGYTF. CDR3 nucleotides: TGTGCCAGTAGTAGGGGGCGGCCCGATGGCTACACCTTC.